This T cell receptor (beta chain) was sequenced during a study of early T cells in non-severe SARS-CoV-2 infection. Trimming pared 0 bases from V and 2 bases from J, leaving 10 bases between. The CDR3 has 15 residues. Germline V gene lookup returns CDR1 MNHEY and CDR2 SMNVEV (reference sequence). MiXCR, applied by TCRdb to the 5' RACE reads, yields one record per CDR3 protein. The sample has fewer than 75,000 distinct CDR3 sequences, roughly 21% seen once. The J gene is TRBJ2-5, the V gene TRBV27; D uncertain. This TCR derives from an adult who was a healthcare worker with PCR-confirmed SARS-CoV-2 infection or an uninfected control (not recorded which). The specimen comprised whole blood, sampled at baseline. Here the CDR3 reads CASSLSHGPQETQYF. CDR3 DNA: TGTGCCAGCAGTTTATCCCACGGGCCGCAAGAGACCCAGTACTTC.